The rows below give T cell receptor beta chains drawn from one sample of a study of response to subunit inactivated influenza vaccine. Each CDR3 protein gets one entry after TCRdb re-called the RT-PCR reads with MiXCR. The data contain just under 550,000 distinct CDR3 sequences, roughly 25% of them seen just once; the ten biggest clones take up 2.5% to 3%. In addition, the sample was reused for a study of T cells expressing NK-cell markers.

The starting material was CD4+ T cells sorted from PBMCs, obtained about 12 days after vaccination. These receptors were collected from a man aged 50 to 59 who received an inactivated influenza vaccine. CDR3s include the opening cysteine and the closing phenylalanine or tryptophan. Each record gives: CDR3 DNA, CDR3 protein, J gene, clone size, V gene, D gene. D genes are given only for firm matches. Only some rows state a clone size, as once, few, many or a class for expanded clones.

DNA: TGTGCCAGCCGGGGTTTGCAGGCTCACAATGAGCAGTTCTTC; CDR3: CASRGLQAHNEQFF; J: TRBJ2-1; size: .; V: TRBV2; D: .
DNA: TGTGCCAGCAGCCCCCTCGGGACAGATACGCAGTATTTT; CDR3: CASSPLGTDTQYF; J: TRBJ2-3; size: many; V: TRBV7-9; D: .
DNA: TGTGCCACCAGTGACGGGACAGCACAAGAGACCCAGTACTTC; CDR3: CATSDGTAQETQYF; J: TRBJ2-5; size: few; V: TRBV24-1; D: TRBD1
DNA: TGTGCCAGCAGTGACCCCGGGGAGCTGTTTTTT; CDR3: CASSDPGELFF; J: TRBJ2-2; size: .; V: TRBV12-3/TRBV12-4; D: .
DNA: TGTGCCAGCAGCGAGCAGTACTTC; CDR3: CASSEQYF; J: TRBJ2-7; size: .; V: TRBV7-9; D: .
DNA: TGTGCCAGCAGCTTATATGGGGGAACAACCTACGAGCAGTACTTC; CDR3: CASSLYGGTTYEQYF; J: TRBJ2-7; size: .; V: TRBV5-6; D: .
DNA: TGTGCCAGCAGCTTAGCGTTGGGGGCCACCGGGGAGCTGTTTTTT; CDR3: CASSLALGATGELFF; J: TRBJ2-2; size: few; V: TRBV7-2; D: .
DNA: TGTGCCAGCAGCTTTCTTGGGGGAGGCACTGAAGCTTTCTTT; CDR3: CASSFLGGGTEAFF; J: TRBJ1-1; size: .; V: TRBV5-6; D: .
DNA: TGTGCCAGCAGCCCCCGGACAGGCACCTCTGGGGCCAACGTCCTGACTTTC; CDR3: CASSPRTGTSGANVLTF; J: TRBJ2-6; size: .; V: TRBV12-3/TRBV12-4; D: TRBD1
DNA: TGCGCCAGCAGCCAGGGATGGATCAATCAGCCCCAGCATTTT; CDR3: CASSQGWINQPQHF; J: TRBJ1-5; size: .; V: TRBV4-1; D: .
DNA: TGTGCCAGCATAGCCAGGGGCGAGCAGTACTTC; CDR3: CASIARGEQYF; J: TRBJ2-7; size: .; V: TRBV5-5; D: .
DNA: TGTGCCAGCAGTGACCGACTGCCCGGCAATGAGCAGTTCTTC; CDR3: CASSDRLPGNEQFF; J: TRBJ2-1; size: .; V: TRBV2; D: .
DNA: TGTGCCAGCAGCTTAGCGGAAGTCCAGGAGACCCAGTACTTC; CDR3: CASSLAEVQETQYF; J: TRBJ2-5; size: once; V: TRBV7-8; D: .
DNA: TGTGCCAGCAGCTCAGGACAGGGGGACACAGATACGCAGTATTTT; CDR3: CASSSGQGDTDTQYF; J: TRBJ2-3; size: few; V: TRBV7-2; D: TRBD1
DNA: TGTGCCAGCAGCCGGGTGGGGGTACGGGGTACGCAGTATTTT; CDR3: CASSRVGVRGTQYF; J: TRBJ2-3; size: .; V: TRBV7-9; D: .
DNA: TGTGCCACCAGCAGAGATCAAAGGTTCACCGAGACCCAGTACTTC; CDR3: CATSRDQRFTETQYF; J: TRBJ2-5; size: .; V: TRBV15; D: .
DNA: TGTGCCAGCAGCTTGGACAGGGGGACGGCTTTCTTT; CDR3: CASSLDRGTAFF; J: TRBJ1-1; size: many; V: TRBV7-2; D: TRBD1
DNA: TGCGCCAGCAGCCAAACCGGGACAGGGTCTCGAAAACTGTTTTTT; CDR3: CASSQTGTGSRKLFF; J: TRBJ1-4; size: .; V: TRBV4-3; D: TRBD1
DNA: TGTGCCAGCAGTTTACGAGGAAATACGCAGTATTTT; CDR3: CASSLRGNTQYF; J: TRBJ2-3; size: .; V: TRBV12-3/TRBV12-4; D: .
DNA: TGTGCCAGTACGGGCCCCGGGGGCGGGGAGCTGTTTTTT; CDR3: CASTGPGGGELFF; J: TRBJ2-2; size: .; V: TRBV19; D: .
DNA: TGCAGTGCTAGAGACGGGAGCTATAACAATGAGCAGTTCTTC; CDR3: CSARDGSYNNEQFF; J: TRBJ2-1; size: .; V: TRBV20-1; D: .
DNA: TGCAGTGCTAGGCATATCCGGGACTTCTACGAGCAGTACTTC; CDR3: CSARHIRDFYEQYF; J: TRBJ2-7; size: .; V: TRBV20-1; D: .
DNA: TGTGCCAGCTCACCCCAGGACGGATACACCAGTACTTCACCCCTCCACTTT; CDR3: CASSPQDGYTSTSPLHF; J: TRBJ1-6; size: few; V: TRBV18; D: .
DNA: TGTGCCAGCACCACCTACGGAGGTCGATCCTACGAGCAGTACTTC; CDR3: CASTTYGGRSYEQYF; J: TRBJ2-7; size: .; V: TRBV28; D: .
DNA: TGTGCCAGCAGCCCGTTTGACAATGAGCAGTTCTTC; CDR3: CASSPFDNEQFF; J: TRBJ2-1; size: .; V: TRBV5-5; D: .
DNA: TGTGCCTGGAGTGTACGTGGACAGGGGGCCTACGAGCAGTACTTC; CDR3: CAWSVRGQGAYEQYF; J: TRBJ2-7; size: .; V: TRBV30; D: TRBD1